What follows are 2 T cell receptor beta chains derived from one specimen sequenced in a study of OX40 agonist ivuxolimab in advanced cancers. The assay was immunoSEQ multiplex PCR, and TCRdb's table has in-frame clones only and misses some. The data contain over 10,000 clones, 75% to 90% of them singletons. The sample was CD4+ or CD8+ T cells sorted from blood, taken in a trial of the OX40 agonist ivuxolimab. Receptors originate from an adult with an advanced solid tumor such as melanoma, head and neck, liver or kidney cancer.

V is TRBV5-8 and J is TRBJ1-1; D gene unclear. Looked up from germline, CDR1 is SGHTS and CDR2 is YDEGEE. Trimming removed 2 bases at V and 11 bases at J, with 7 bases between. CDR3 size: 10 residues. CDR3: CASSFPGAFF. Here the CDR3 DNA reads TGTGCCAGCAGCTTCCCTGGGGCTTTCTTT.

This clone was detected only once. This chain joins TRBV7-5 and TRBJ1-5; no DNA check was done on the table's D call, TRBD1. TRBV7-5 is an annotated pseudogene. The CDR3 extends over 15 amino acids. The CDR3 sequence: CASSLSGGSNQPQHF. The CDR3 bases are TGTGCCAGCAGCTTATCAGGGGGCAGCAATCAGCCCCAGCATTTT.